The clone carrying this TCR beta chain was seen a handful of times. Its target is not known. Full-length variable regions came from constant-region reverse primers plus semi-nested Nested Universal Primer A PCR. TCRdb processed the 5' RACE reads anew with MiXCR; each CDR3 protein has one entry. In the table there are about 55,000 distinct CDR3 sequences, roughly 20% of which are singletons. CDR3 length: 17 residues. CDR1 SGHRS and CDR2 YFSETQ come from the germline V gene. V was clipped by 2 bases and J by 0 bases, with 17 bases between them. Findings and caveats of the study: The larger cohort examined one V-J beta rearrangement, not whole repertoires. Tumor-infiltrating Treg TCR alpha and beta sequences overlapped most with tumor naive CD4+ T cells, then blood naive. In terms of TCR gene usage, tumor memory CD4+ T cells clustered together with blood and lymph node memory CD4+ cells, as well as with lymph node naive CD4+ cells.

Cells sorted as Tregs were CD4+, CD25+ and CD127-/low. The chain combines TRBV5-1 with TRBJ1-1, with a possible D match to TRBD1 (6 bases). The TCR comes from a female donor with breast cancer. The sequencing sample was made of tumor-infiltrating Tregs sorted from the breast tumor. The CDR3, as DNA: TGCGCCAGCAGCTTATCCCCAGGGGCGGGAGTGAACACTGAAGCTTTCTTT. Protein product: CASSLSPGAGVNTEAFF.